There are a few counts of the clone carrying this TCR beta chain. This entry belongs to a study of blood T cell repertoires in COVID-19. As handled by the study authors: Counts of nucleated cells, estimated from reference gene primer amplification, were obtained. Assay used: immunoSEQ multiplex PCR; TCRdb lists only in-frame clones, some missing. The DNA was the basis for D and trimming; V, J and clone size are from that table. The sample holds roughly 140,000 clones; around nine tenths are singletons and the top ten take 5% to 6%. CDR3 length equals 16 residues. Per germline, CDR1 MGHRA and CDR2 YSYEKL. The trim removed 3 bases at V and 0 bases at J, leaving 0 bases unmatched.

The sample taken for sequencing was peripheral blood. This sequence originates from a human donor in a cohort sampled during active COVID-19. The chain recombines TRBV4-1 with TRBJ1-4; 11 bases map to TRBD1. The CDR3 DNA sequence: TGCGCCAGCAGCCAGGGACAGGGGGCAACTAATGAAAAACTGTTTTTT. It yields the protein CASSQGQGATNEKLFF.